The 2 T cell receptor beta chains below were found in one sample sequenced in a study of human thymus T cells (TCRdb year 2020). The library relied on the immunoSEQ multiplex PCR assay. The clones in this table, taken by TCRdb from immuneACCESS, are in-frame only. Not every clone is retained; where verified, under half of the shortfall comes from an unresolved V gene, and the cause of the rest is unknown. The sample table holds fewer than 90,000 clones, of which around 96% were seen once. The top ten constitute roughly 0.03% of the sample. Thymus tissue was obtained as surgical resects removed during corrective cardiac surgery. The sequenced sample consisted of thymus tissue. Receptor source: a boy under two years old with a congenital heart defect but otherwise immunologically healthy.

The chain employs TRBV7-9 and TRBJ2-2; unclear D gene. Germline-derived CDR1 and CDR2 are SEHNR and FQNEAQ (reference sequence). This CDR3 is built from 15 residues. The V and J ends lost 2 bases and 2 bases respectively, with 9 bases between them. The CDR3 loop reads CASSLMTINTGELFF. DNA of the CDR3: TGTGCCAGCAGCTTAATGACGATTAACACCGGGGAGCTGTTTTTT.

This rearrangement joins TRBV27 to TRBJ1-1; TRBD1 agrees at 7 bases. The CDR3 has 16 amino acids. Germline V gene sequence: CDR1 MNHEY, CDR2 SMNVEV (reference sequence). J gave up 4 bases and V 0 bases, and 8 bases lay outside the gene matches. In DNA, the CDR3 is TGTGCCAGCAGTTTATCAGGAGGGGGCTTGGGCACTGAAGCTTTCTTT. Translated: CASSLSGGGLGTEAFF.